This TCR beta chain stems from a study of PD-1 blockade in classical Hodgkin lymphoma. Study-wide points: Newly diagnosed patients were reported to exhibit reduced baseline TCR diversity relative to healthy donors. Sources of repertoire differences remain undefined, possibly disease activity or prior therapy. It was among complete responders that baseline diversity resembled that of newly diagnosed patients.

The V gene's germline CDR1 is SNHLY and CDR2 FYNNEI. Germline trimming cut 5 bases from V and 7 bases from J; bases unmatched to any gene: 14. The CDR3 totals 17 residues. Following autologous stem cell transplantation, relapse occurred in every patient, and exposure to brentuximab vedotin varied. Sequencing used immunoSEQ multiplex PCR; TCRdb keeps in-frame clones, though not all of them. The repertoire holds approximately 60,000 clones, with roughly nine tenths as singletons. On this clone itself: What it binds is unknown.

The chain joins TRBV2 to TRBJ1-6; 7 bases agree with TRBD1. The sequencing here drew on peripheral blood mononuclear cells (PBMCs), taken at baseline. The origin of this receptor is a human donor with classical Hodgkin lymphoma. The CDR3 reads CASSNPTDRERNSPLHF. CDR3 in DNA: TGTGCCAGCAGTAACCCGACCGACAGGGAACGAAATTCACCCCTCCACTTT.